Shown below are 4 T cell receptor beta chains from a single sample sequenced in a study of monozygotic twins with inflammatory bowel disease. TCRdb reanalyzed the 5' RACE reads and collapses them to one entry per CDR3 protein, without DNA. The repertoire table contains hundreds of thousands of distinct CDR3 sequences. Sequenced: blood. The receptor source for this set is a human donor with ulcerative colitis or Crohn's disease, or a healthy co-twin of an affected twin (not recorded which).

V gene TRBV24-1 combines with J gene TRBJ2-1; TCRdb names TRBD1, which stays unverified in the absence of DNA. This CDR3 region has 15 residues. Germline loops: CDR1 KGHDR, CDR2 SFDVKD. CDR3 sequence: CATRSSAETGIRWFF.

This chain uses TRBV7-2 with TRBJ1-5; TCRdb calls TRBD1, which cannot be checked without DNA. CDR3 length equals 15 residues. The V gene's germline CDR1 is SGHTA and CDR2 FQGNSA. The CDR3 protein is CASSLVGQFNQPQHF.

The chain carries TRBV6-6 and TRBJ2-1; TCRdb lists TRBD1, though no DNA is available to test this call. This CDR3 is built from 12 residues. CDR1 and CDR2 from the germline V gene are MNHNY and SVGAGI (reference sequence). CDR3 loop: CASRWGDNEQFF.

V and J are TRBV5-1 and TRBJ2-2. The CDR3 runs to 14 residues. Germline CDR1 and CDR2: SGHRS and YFSETQ. The CDR3 spells CASNLRLAAGELFF.